This entry describes one TCR beta chain. Its target is unknown. Pregnant or lactating patients were excluded, as were those with uncontrolled infection or other autoimmune disease. The blood sample was taken at first hyperthyroidism diagnosis, before any ophthalmopathy symptoms. The sample originates from a study of T cells in Graves' hyperthyroidism and ophthalmopathy. Regions amplified from RNA transcripts were the TCR beta CDR3 regions. TCR CDR3 regions were first amplified by RT-PCR with HTBI primers. TCRdb independently ran MiXCR on the multiplex PCR reads; one entry per CDR3 protein. The repertoire holds 300,000 to 450,000 distinct CDR3 sequences, with about a sixth as singletons. V gave up 6 bases and J gave up 5 bases; unmatched junction bases: 9. CDR1 SQVTM and CDR2 ANQGSEA come from the germline V gene. The CDR3 sequence is 13 residues long. General study points: The model forecast ophthalmopathy, anticipating it by a median about 6.5 months before onset.

The receptor was isolated from a woman between 25 and 40 years old with Graves' hyperthyroidism that later progressed to Graves' ophthalmopathy. The specimen was blood. The chain has TRBV29-1 and TRBJ1-2; the match to TRBD1 covers 7 bases. CDR3 sequence reads: CSVDPGTDYGYTF. CDR3 nucleotide sequence: TGCAGCGTCGACCCCGGGACAGATTATGGCTACACCTTC.